Detailed here is one TCR beta chain. What it binds is not known. Second-dose groups at about 4 or about 12 weeks were pooled. CDR1 is SQVTM, CDR2 ANQGSEA, per germline. Trimming shortened V by 7 bases and J by 7 bases, and 16 bases separated the two germline ends. CDR3 length: 12 amino acids. This sample stems from a study of T cell responses to AZD1222 COVID-19 vaccine. The study's findings and limits: Dominant CD4 TCR responses targeted spike regions 160-218 and 743-854. There were repertoire samples only from the period after the peak T cell response. Epitopes outside B.1.351 and B.1.1.7 mutated regions reportedly drew nearly half of spike TCRs.

TCRdb's copy holds only in-frame clones and misses some; the assay was immunoSEQ multiplex PCR. Of around 110,000 clones listed, around nine tenths are singletons. The chain uses TRBV29-1 and TRBJ1-1, with D possibly being TRBD1 (6 bases). This clonotype originated in an adult who received the AZD1222 COVID-19 vaccine. The source material was peripheral blood, sampled 28 days after the second AZD1222 dose. DNA for the CDR3: TGCAGCGGGATTTTGCAGGGGAATGAAGCTTTCTTT. Translating it yields CSGILQGNEAFF.